A selection of T cell receptor beta chains follows, all from one sample in a study of regulatory T cells in long-lasting Graves disease. TCRdb independently ran MiXCR on the multiplex PCR reads; one entry per CDR3 protein. The sample consists of a few hundred thousand distinct CDR3 sequences, 23% of them appearing once. The source material was peripheral blood mononuclear cells (PBMCs), sampled when the disease was refractory, from a patient treated with antithyroid drugs. These receptors all stem from a female donor with Graves disease. Each CDR3 is given with its conserved first and last residue. The order of the fields is clone size, J gene, D gene, V gene, CDR3 DNA, CDR3 protein. D genes are given only for firm matches. Only some rows state a clone size, as once, few, many or a class for expanded clones.

size: NA
J: TRBJ2-1
D: TRBD1
V: TRBV29-1
DNA: TGCAGCGTTGGCGAGGGACAGGGCGGAACAAATGAGCAGTTCTTC
CDR3: CSVGEGQGGTNEQFF

size: few
J: TRBJ1-1
D: TRBD1
V: TRBV10-3
DNA: TGTGCCACGAGACAGGGGGCAAGCGACACTGAAGCTTTCTTT
CDR3: CATRQGASDTEAFF

size: NA
J: TRBJ1-1
D: NA
V: TRBV20-1
DNA: TGCAGTGCTGGACGGAACACTGAAGCTTTCTTT
CDR3: CSAGRNTEAFF

size: many
J: TRBJ1-5
D: NA
V: TRBV12-5
DNA: TGTGCTAGTGGGAAACCCTCGACGGGGGAGAGGCAGCCCCAGCATTTT
CDR3: CASGKPSTGERQPQHF

size: NA
J: TRBJ1-4
D: NA
V: TRBV19
DNA: TGTGCCAGTAGGGCAGGTGGGGGAAGAGGAAGTGAAAAACTGTTTTTT
CDR3: CASRAGGGRGSEKLFF

size: few
J: TRBJ2-7
D: TRBD2
V: TRBV7-9
DNA: TGTGCCAGCAGCTTCAATAGCGGGAGTTACGAGCAGTACTTC
CDR3: CASSFNSGSYEQYF

size: many
J: TRBJ2-7
D: NA
V: TRBV28
DNA: TGTGCCAGCAGCCTCTTGACGAACGAGCAGTACTTC
CDR3: CASSLLTNEQYF

size: many
J: TRBJ1-6
D: NA
V: TRBV7-9
DNA: TGTGCCAGCAGCTCAGGACAGTCACCCCTCCACTTT
CDR3: CASSSGQSPLHF

size: many
J: TRBJ2-7
D: NA
V: TRBV5-1
DNA: TGCGCCAGCAGCTTGTCCGGAGGTCGCTACGAGCAGTACTTC
CDR3: CASSLSGGRYEQYF

size: few
J: TRBJ1-1
D: NA
V: TRBV29-1
DNA: TGCAGCGTTGCCCAGGGGAGCACTGAAGCTTTCTTT
CDR3: CSVAQGSTEAFF

size: NA
J: TRBJ2-1
D: NA
V: TRBV10-3
DNA: TGTGCCACCGAGGGAGAATCCTACAATGAGCAGTTCTTC
CDR3: CATEGESYNEQFF

size: many
J: TRBJ2-5
D: TRBD1
V: TRBV7-8
DNA: TGTGCCAGCAGCTTTTCACTGGGACAGATTCACCAAGAGACCCAGTACTTC
CDR3: CASSFSLGQIHQETQYF

size: many
J: TRBJ2-5
D: NA
V: TRBV2
DNA: TGTGCCAGCAGTATCAGACAGGGAGGCATCCCCAAAGAGACCCAGTACTTC
CDR3: CASSIRQGGIPKETQYF

size: NA
J: TRBJ2-7
D: NA
V: TRBV6-5
DNA: TGTGCCAGCAGTTACTCGTTAGACATCTCGGGCGAGCAGTACTTC
CDR3: CASSYSLDISGEQYF

size: NA
J: TRBJ1-1
D: NA
V: TRBV7-2
DNA: TGTGCCAGCAGCTTGGGGTTCCAGAACACTGAAGCTTTCTTT
CDR3: CASSLGFQNTEAFF

size: NA
J: TRBJ2-3
D: NA
V: TRBV7-3
DNA: TGTGCCAGCAGCCCCTATGGAGGGGCAGATACGCAGTATTTT
CDR3: CASSPYGGADTQYF

size: few
J: TRBJ1-2
D: TRBD1
V: TRBV7-3
DNA: TGTGCCAGCAGCTTAAAGGGACAGGTGGGAAATGGCTACACCTTC
CDR3: CASSLKGQVGNGYTF

size: NA
J: TRBJ2-2
D: TRBD1
V: TRBV2
DNA: TGTGCCAGCAGTCGACAGGGCCCCACCGGGGAGCTGTTTTTT
CDR3: CASSRQGPTGELFF

size: NA
J: TRBJ1-5
D: NA
V: TRBV7-9
DNA: TGTGCCAGCAGCTTGATCGGTCAGCCCCAGCATTTT
CDR3: CASSLIGQPQHF

size: few
J: TRBJ2-5
D: TRBD2
V: TRBV7-6
DNA: TGTGCCAGCAGCCCCTCCGGGGGGGTGGAGACCCAGTACTTC
CDR3: CASSPSGGVETQYF

size: few
J: TRBJ2-7
D: TRBD2
V: TRBV9
DNA: TGTGCCAGCAGCGTCGGACTAGCGGGAGTTGAGCACGAGCAGTACTTC
CDR3: CASSVGLAGVEHEQYF

size: few
J: TRBJ2-2
D: NA
V: TRBV2
DNA: TGTGCCAGCAGTGAAGCGCTTTTTTGGCAGGGCCACACCGGGGAGCTGTTTTTT
CDR3: CASSEALFWQGHTGELFF

size: NA
J: TRBJ2-4
D: TRBD1
V: TRBV27
DNA: TGTGCCAGCAGCATATATTTAGGACAGGGTCGAACCAAAAACATTCAGTACTTC
CDR3: CASSIYLGQGRTKNIQYF